These 28 T cell receptor beta chains were all obtained from the same sample, sequenced in a study of shared clonotypes between healthy human individuals (dated by TCRdb to 2020 to 2022). The library relied on the immunoSEQ multiplex PCR assay. TCRdb retrieved this table from immuneACCESS and kept in-frame rearrangements only. Not all clones are present; in checked studies, unresolved V genes account for under half, and no reason is known for the remainder. The sample data list about 670,000 clones, and 72% of these were observed just once. The ten largest clones capture 1.8% of the sample. Sequenced: memory CD4+ T cells sorted from blood. Explained via the paper, the cell subset or site label denotes: CD45RA-negative fraction. These receptors all come from a woman under 40 in good health.

The gene calls are TRBV4-1 and TRBJ1-4; no firm D call. V was pared by 2 bases and J by 3 bases, with 13 bases between. The CDR3 length is 16 residues. The germline gives CDR1 MGHRA, CDR2 YSYEKL. The CDR3 bases are TGCGCCAGCAGCCAAAGTCCAGCTCGGGCTAATGAAAAACTGTTTTTT. Translated, it gives CASSQSPARANEKLFF.

The chain has TRBV28 and TRBJ2-7, with TRBD1 matching over 8 bases. V gave up 2 bases and J gave up 4 bases; unmatched junction bases: 7. The CDR3 is 15 amino acids. Germline CDR1 reads MDHEN; CDR2 reads SYDVKM. The CDR3 nucleotides read TGTGCCAGCAGTTTAAACAGGGGGTATTCGTACGAGCAGTACTTC. Residues: CASSLNRGYSYEQYF.

The chain has TRBV19 and TRBJ2-3, with D hard to call. Germline V CDR1 and CDR2: LNHDA, SQIVND (reference sequence). V lost 6 bases, J lost 8 bases, and 18 bases lay in between. The CDR3 length is 14 residues. The DNA of the CDR3 is TGTGCCAGTAGACTTTATGGATCGGCAGCTACGCAGTATTTT. This gives the protein CASRLYGSAATQYF.

This rearrangement joins TRBV4-1 to TRBJ2-1, with 9 bases identical to TRBD2. Germline CDR1 is MGHRA and CDR2 is YSYEKL. Unmatched junction bases numbered 9, after V lost 5 bases and J lost 7 bases. The CDR3 is 15 amino acids. CDR3 amino acids: CASSSRVREGNEQFF. In DNA, the CDR3 is TGCGCCAGCAGCTCGAGGGTGCGGGAGGGAAATGAGCAGTTCTTC.

The V and J genes are TRBV11-2 and TRBJ1-1; D unresolved. Trimming left V 5 bases short and J 2 bases short, with 15 bases between. The CDR3 is made up of 15 amino acids. Germline V CDR1 and CDR2: SGHAT, FQNNGV. CDR3 region: CASSPMSMANTEAFF. CDR3 DNA sequence: TGTGCCAGCAGCCCCATGTCTATGGCTAACACTGAAGCTTTCTTT.

V and J are TRBV21-1 and TRBJ2-3; TRBD2, as called in the table, went unchecked against the DNA. TRBV21-1 is a known pseudogene. CDR3 length: 15 residues. CDR3 coding DNA: TGTGCCAGCAGCAAAGCGAAGGGGAGGGTCGGTACGCAGTATTTT. Amino acids: CASSKAKGRVGTQYF.

This clone was seen just once. The genes are TRBV28 and TRBJ2-5; a possible D gene is TRBD1 (6 bases). Trimming left V 6 bases short and J 5 bases short, with 16 bases between. The CDR3 consists of 14 residues. CDR1 MDHEN and CDR2 SYDVKM come from the germline V gene. The CDR3 DNA follows: TGTGCCAGCAGGGAGACGTGGGGGCACGAGACCCAGTACTTC. Residues: CASRETWGHETQYF.

This clone was seen repeatedly, ten times or more. The chain is built from TRBV19 and TRBJ2-7; 9 bases agree with TRBD2. The junction had 8 bases not matched to a gene; V was cut back by 5 bases and J by 3 bases. Germline CDR1 reads LNHDA; CDR2 reads SQIVND (reference sequence). The CDR3 extends over 15 amino acids. CDR3 in DNA: TGTGCCAGTAGTCTTAGCGGGAGCAGGATCTACGAGCAGTACTTC. The encoded protein is CASSLSGSRIYEQYF. Full variable domain (remainder filled in from reference TRBV19 and TRBJ2-7): DGGITQSPKYLFRKEGQNVTLSCEQNLNHDAMYWYRQDPGQGLRLIYYSQIVNDFQKGDIAEGYSVSREKKESFPLTVTSAQKNPTAFYLCASSLSGSRIYEQYFGPGTRLTVT.

This clone has only a few counts. The chain recombines TRBV2 with TRBJ2-1; no reliable D call. Trimming cost V 5 bases and J 4 bases, with 9 bases left between them. CDR3 size: 13 residues. CDR1 is SNHLY, CDR2 FYNNEI, per germline. CDR3 in DNA: TGTGCCAGCAGTCAGGACCGGTACAATGAGCAGTTCTTC. It translates to CASSQDRYNEQFF.

This clone was counted between two and nine times. The chain links TRBV5-4 to TRBJ2-2, with a tentative D call TRBD2 (5 bases). CDR1 SGHNT and CDR2 YYREEE come from the germline V gene (reference sequence). CDR3 length equals 13 residues. Trimming stripped 1 base from V and 6 bases from J, with 7 bases between. The chain's CDR3 is CASSLTSSGELFF. The CDR3 DNA reads as TGTGCCAGCAGCTTGACTAGTTCCGGGGAGCTGTTTTTT. The whole variable domain, remainder taken from reference TRBV5-4 and TRBJ2-2, is ETGVTQSPTHLIKTRGQQVTLRCSSQSGHNTVSWYQQALGQGPQFIFQYYREEENGRGNFPPRFSGLQFPNYSSELNVNALELDDSALYLCASSLTSSGELFFGEGSRLTVL.

The chain uses TRBV12-5 and TRBJ2-3; D perhaps matches TRBD2 (5 bases). The CDR3 is made up of 16 amino acids. CDR1 is LGHNT, CDR2 FRNRAP, per germline. Deletions cut 0 bases from V and 4 bases from J, with 14 bases between. The CDR3 sequence is CASGLVVAGVADTQYF. The CDR3 DNA sequence: TGTGCTAGTGGTTTGGTAGTAGCCGGGGTCGCAGATACGCAGTATTTT.

This clone has a single count. This chain uses TRBV5-1 with TRBJ2-1, with 12 bases lining up with TRBD2. The germline CDR1 and CDR2 sequences are SGHRS and YFSETQ. V lost 1 base to trimming and J lost 0 bases; unmatched junction nucleotides: 8. This CDR3 is 19 amino acids long. As DNA, the CDR3 is TGCGCCAGCAGCTTGCCAGAGACTAGCGGGAGTCCCTCCTACAATGAGCAGTTCTTC. This translates into CASSLPETSGSPSYNEQFF. Full variable domain (remainder filled in from reference TRBV5-1 and TRBJ2-1): KAGVTQTPRYLIKTRGQQVTLSCSPISGHRSVSWYQQTPGQGLQFLFEYFSETQRNKGNFPGRFSGRQFSNSRSEMNVSTLELGDSALYLCASSLPETSGSPSYNEQFFGPGTRLTVL.

The chain employs TRBV4-1 and TRBJ2-7, with D tentatively TRBD1 (5 bases). Trimming took 1 base from V and 5 from J, leaving 15 bases between them. In germline, CDR1 is MGHRA, CDR2 YSYEKL. CDR3 size: 15 residues. The DNA of the CDR3 is TGCGCCAGCAGCCAAGGCCGACAGCCTACTAACGAGCAGTACTTC. The encoded protein is CASSQGRQPTNEQYF.

This clone has more than one count but fewer than ten. The genes are TRBV6-6 and TRBJ2-1; D is uncertain. The germline CDR1 and CDR2 sequences are MNHNY and SVGAGI (reference sequence). The CDR3 consists of 14 residues. V lost 5 bases to trimming and J lost 3 bases, with 11 bases between them. CDR3 loop: CASSSAGIYNEQFF. Here the CDR3 DNA reads TGTGCCAGCAGTAGTGCAGGAATCTACAATGAGCAGTTCTTC.

V usage is TRBV19 and J usage is TRBJ1-5; tentative D call: TRBD1 (5 bases). Trimming removed 2 bases from V and 3 bases from J, with 14 bases in between. The CDR3 runs 16 residues. The germline CDR1 and CDR2 sequences are LNHDA and SQIVND (reference sequence). DNA for the CDR3: TGTGCCAGTAGTATAACCCTCGGCAGGGCCAATCAGCCCCAGCATTTT. It is translated as CASSITLGRANQPQHF.

As to this clone: Other DNA sequences in this sample translate to the same CDR3. V and J are TRBV5-6 and TRBJ2-7; no firm D call. Looked up from germline, CDR1 is SGHDT and CDR2 is YYEEEE. Deletions cut 0 bases from V and 4 bases from J, with 2 bases between. This CDR3 has 11 amino acids. The CDR3 DNA is TGTGCCAGCAGCTTGGCTTACGAGCAGTACTTC. Translation: CASSLAYEQYF. Looking up the rest from reference TRBV5-6 and TRBJ2-7 gives the full variable domain: DAGVTQSPTHLIKTRGQQVTLRCSPKSGHDTVSWYQQALGQGPQFIFQYYEEEERQRGNFPDRFSGHQFPNYSSELNVNALLLGDSALYLCASSLAYEQYFGPGTRLTVT.

This chain joins TRBV4-1 and TRBJ2-5, with D possibly matching TRBD1 (6 bases). V dropped 5 bases and J dropped 10 bases, with 23 bases sitting between them. Germline V gene data show CDR1 as MGHRA and CDR2 as YSYEKL. The CDR3 length is 15 residues. The CDR3 loop is CASSARTADREGQYF. The CDR3 nucleotides read TGCGCCAGCAGCGCCCGGACAGCCGATCGCGAGGGCCAGTACTTC.

The genes are TRBV10-2 and TRBJ1-5; no clear D gene. The length of the CDR3 is 14 residues. The V end lost 7 bases, the J end lost 5 bases, and 15 bases lay between the germline ends. Germline CDR1 reads WSHSY; CDR2 reads SAAADI. CDR3: CASTFDVRDQPQHF. CDR3 coding DNA: TGCGCCAGCACTTTCGACGTTCGGGATCAGCCCCAGCATTTT.

This clone was observed a handful of times. V and J are TRBV28 and TRBJ2-7; no definite D call. The CDR3 consists of 12 residues. Per the germline V gene, CDR1 is MDHEN and CDR2 is SYDVKM. Trimming cost V 6 bases and J 3 bases, with 9 bases left between them. The CDR3 protein is CASRKGNYEQYF. Here the CDR3 DNA reads TGTGCCAGCAGGAAAGGGAACTACGAGCAGTACTTC.

V gene TRBV5-1 combines with J gene TRBJ1-1; D gene uncertain. V lost 2 bases and J 3 bases, leaving 11 bases between the germline ends. Looked up from germline, CDR1 is SGHRS and CDR2 is YFSETQ. CDR3 length: 14 amino acids. CDR3 bases: TGCGCCAGCAGCTTTACAGAATCGGACACTGAAGCTTTCTTT. It encodes CASSFTESDTEAFF.

The chain joins TRBV4-1 to TRBJ2-5, with TRBD1 matching over 7 bases. The V segment lost 1 base and the J segment 9 bases; nucleotides outside the gene matches: 17. Germline CDR1 is MGHRA and CDR2 is YSYEKL. This CDR3 region has 17 residues. CDR3 protein: CASSQGSATGPKVAQYF. The CDR3 coding sequence is TGCGCCAGCAGCCAAGGATCTGCGACAGGGCCTAAGGTGGCCCAGTACTTC.

This rearrangement joins TRBV19 to TRBJ2-1; no definite D call. In germline, CDR1 is LNHDA, CDR2 SQIVND (reference sequence). CDR3 length: 15 amino acids. V was pared by 3 bases and J by 3 bases, with 12 bases between. For the CDR3, the DNA is TGTGCCAGTAGTATGGGCCAGCGCCTCTACAATGAGCAGTTCTTC. This codes for CASSMGQRLYNEQFF. Supplemented by reference TRBV19 and TRBJ2-1, the full variable domain reads DGGITQSPKYLFRKEGQNVTLSCEQNLNHDAMYWYRQDPGQGLRLIYYSQIVNDFQKGDIAEGYSVSREKKESFPLTVTSAQKNPTAFYLCASSMGQRLYNEQFFGPGTRLTVL.

For the CDR3, the DNA is TGTGCCAGCAGCTTAGAGTATGGCTACGAGCAGTACTTC. As protein: CASSLEYGYEQYF. The gene calls are TRBV7-9 and TRBJ2-7; D remains unclear. CDR1 and CDR2 (germline): SEHNR, FQNEAQ (reference sequence). Between the trimmed V and J ends, which lost 1 base and 3 bases, there was a span of 7 bases. The CDR3 is 13 residues long. Full variable domain (remainder filled in from reference TRBV7-9 and TRBJ2-7): DTGVSQNPRHKITKRGQNVTFRCDPISEHNRLYWYRQTLGQGPEFLTYFQNEAQLEKSRLLSDRFSAERPKGSFSTLEIQRTEQGDSAMYLCASSLEYGYEQYFGPGTRLTVT.

The chain employs TRBV5-8 and TRBJ2-5; 13 nucleotides match TRBD2. The CDR3 has 15 amino acids. Germline V lookup: CDR1 SGHTS, CDR2 YDEGEE. V shed 1 base, J shed 4 bases, and the junction held 1 base outside the gene matches. This chain's CDR3 is CASSLWTSGRETQYF. CDR3 nucleotide sequence: TGTGCCAGCAGCTTGTGGACTAGCGGGAGAGAGACCCAGTACTTC.

The chain recombines TRBV27 with TRBJ2-6, with D possibly TRBD1 on 5 matching bases. CDR1 MNHEY and CDR2 SMNVEV come from the germline V gene (reference sequence). This CDR3 is built from 18 residues. V was trimmed by 7 bases and J by 0 bases, leaving 19 bases between them. In nucleotides, the CDR3 is TGTGCCAGCACCCCAAGGGGCACCAAGGGCTCTGGGGCCAACGTCCTGACTTTC. As protein: CASTPRGTKGSGANVLTF.

V is TRBV7-9 and J is TRBJ2-3; a weak D match, TRBD2 (6 bases). V dropped 2 bases and J dropped 2 bases, with 17 bases sitting between them. The CDR3 loop spans 17 amino acids. Per germline, CDR1 SEHNR and CDR2 FQNEAQ (reference sequence). Written as DNA, the CDR3 is TGTGCCAGCAGCTTAATTGGTGGTGGCGGGACCACAGATACGCAGTATTTT. It encodes CASSLIGGGGTTDTQYF.

This clone was counted only a few times. The chain joins TRBV6-6 to TRBJ1-5; D gene unclear. Germline V gene sequence: CDR1 MNHNY, CDR2 SVGAGI (reference sequence). The CDR3 is made up of 16 amino acids. The V and J ends lost 6 bases and 0 bases respectively, with 15 bases between them. The CDR3 region is CASRGGLGYSNQPQHF. For the CDR3, the DNA is TGTGCCAGCAGGGGAGGTCTGGGATATAGCAATCAGCCCCAGCATTTT.

The gene calls are TRBV6-5 and TRBJ2-1, with a tentative D call TRBD1 (5 bases). The V gene lost 4 bases and the J gene lost 12 bases, with 16 bases spanning the gap. CDR1 MNHEY and CDR2 SVGAGI come from the germline V gene. The CDR3 runs 13 residues. The CDR3, as DNA: TGTGCCAGCAGTTCCACTCCAGGGTACGGGCAGTTCTTC. Translation gives CASSSTPGYGQFF.